The clone carrying this T cell receptor (beta chain) was picked up a small number of times. Its target is unknown. V lost 2 bases, J lost 5 bases, and 13 bases lay in between. Germline CDR1 is SGDLS and CDR2 is YYNGEE. The length of the CDR3 is 14 residues. TCR beta libraries were built with iRepertoire HTBI primers and Arm-PCR of CDR3 regions. Each CDR3 protein gets one entry after TCRdb re-called the multiplex PCR reads with MiXCR. The sample has 680,000 or so distinct CDR3 sequences, roughly 15% seen once. Time point specified: newly diagnosed GD, antithyroid drugs for less than 3 months. After RNA was extracted from PBMCs, the TCR library was made from it. This sample is drawn from a study of regulatory T cells in long-lasting Graves disease. Study at large: New Graves' disease cases had less than 3 months of antithyroid drugs. Study results and caveats: Sharing of public clonotypes was greater in persistent patients (roughly 2,600) than in new patients (about 970). Compared with new cases, persistent Graves' patients showed reduced TCR diversity.

These records were also assigned to another study, of T cells in Graves' hyperthyroidism and ophthalmopathy. That paper notes: With the HTBI primer set, the TCR CDR3 went through a first round of RT-PCR.

Specimen: peripheral blood mononuclear cells (PBMCs), collected at new diagnosis, from a patient treated with antithyroid drugs. The sequence came from a young woman with Graves disease. The chain is built from TRBV9 and TRBJ1-1; possibly TRBD1 for D (6 bases). In DNA, the CDR3 is TGTGCCAGCAGCGTCTGGGGGGCTGAGACTGAAGCTTTCTTT. Its translation is CASSVWGAETEAFF. Full variable domain (outside the CDR3, taken from reference TRBV9 and TRBJ1-1): DSGVTQTPKHLITATGQRVTLRCSPRSGDLSVYWYQQSLDQGLQFLIQYYNGEERAKGNILERFSAQQFPDLHSELNLSSLELGDSALYFCASSVWGAETEAFFGQGTRLTVV.